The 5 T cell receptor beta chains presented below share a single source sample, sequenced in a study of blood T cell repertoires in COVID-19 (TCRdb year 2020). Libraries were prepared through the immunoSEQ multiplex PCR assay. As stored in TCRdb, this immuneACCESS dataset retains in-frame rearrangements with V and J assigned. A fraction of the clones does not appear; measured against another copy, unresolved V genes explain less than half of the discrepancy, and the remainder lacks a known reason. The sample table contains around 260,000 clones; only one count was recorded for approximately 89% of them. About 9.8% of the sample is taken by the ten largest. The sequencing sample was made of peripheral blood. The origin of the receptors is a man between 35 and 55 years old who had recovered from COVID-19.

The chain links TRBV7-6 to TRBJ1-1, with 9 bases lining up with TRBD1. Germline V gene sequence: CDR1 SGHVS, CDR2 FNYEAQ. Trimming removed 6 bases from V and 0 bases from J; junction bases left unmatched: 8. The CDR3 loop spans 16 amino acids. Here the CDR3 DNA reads TGTGCCAGCAGTCTCGGACAGGGGAAAGTGAACACTGAAGCTTTCTTT. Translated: CASSLGQGKVNTEAFF.

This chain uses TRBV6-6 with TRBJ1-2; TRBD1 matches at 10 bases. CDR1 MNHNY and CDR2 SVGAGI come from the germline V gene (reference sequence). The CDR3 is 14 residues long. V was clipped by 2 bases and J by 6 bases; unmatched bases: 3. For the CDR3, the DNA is TGTGCCAGCAGTTACCCCGGGACAGGGGATGGCTACACCTTC. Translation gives CASSYPGTGDGYTF.

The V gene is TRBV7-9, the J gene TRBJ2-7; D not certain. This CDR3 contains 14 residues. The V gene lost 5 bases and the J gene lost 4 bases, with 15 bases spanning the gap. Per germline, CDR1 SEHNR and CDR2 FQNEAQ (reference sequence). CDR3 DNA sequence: TGTGCCAGCAGCCACGGAGAATCCCCATACGAGCAGTACTTC. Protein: CASSHGESPYEQYF. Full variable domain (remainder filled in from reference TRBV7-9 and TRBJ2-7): DTGVSQNPRHKITKRGQNVTFRCDPISEHNRLYWYRQTLGQGPEFLTYFQNEAQLEKSRLLSDRFSAERPKGSFSTLEIQRTEQGDSAMYLCASSHGESPYEQYFGPGTRLTVT.

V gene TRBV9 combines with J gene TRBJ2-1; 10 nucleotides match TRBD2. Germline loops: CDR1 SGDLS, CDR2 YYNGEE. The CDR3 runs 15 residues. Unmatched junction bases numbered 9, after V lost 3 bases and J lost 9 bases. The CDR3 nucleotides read TGTGCCAGCAGCGCCCCTAGCGGGAGAGGTAGTGAGCAGTTCTTC. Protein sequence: CASSAPSGRGSEQFF. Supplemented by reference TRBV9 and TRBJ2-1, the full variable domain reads DSGVTQTPKHLITATGQRVTLRCSPRSGDLSVYWYQQSLDQGLQFLIQYYNGEERAKGNILERFSAQQFPDLHSELNLSSLELGDSALYFCASSAPSGRGSEQFFGPGTRLTVL.

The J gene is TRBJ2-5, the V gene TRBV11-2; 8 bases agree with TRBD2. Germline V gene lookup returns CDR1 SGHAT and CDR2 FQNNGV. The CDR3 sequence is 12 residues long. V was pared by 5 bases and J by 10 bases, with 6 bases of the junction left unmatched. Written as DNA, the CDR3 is TGTGCCAGCAGCCCGGGGGGGGTGATCCAGTACTTC. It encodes CASSPGGVIQYF.